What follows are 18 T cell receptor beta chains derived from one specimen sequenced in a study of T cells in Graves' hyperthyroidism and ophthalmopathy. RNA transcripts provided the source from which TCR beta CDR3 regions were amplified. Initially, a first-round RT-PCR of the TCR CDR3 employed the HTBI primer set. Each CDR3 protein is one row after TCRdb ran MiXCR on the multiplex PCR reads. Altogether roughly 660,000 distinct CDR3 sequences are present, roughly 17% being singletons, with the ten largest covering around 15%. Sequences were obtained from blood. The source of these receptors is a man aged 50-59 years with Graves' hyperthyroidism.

The CDR3 coding sequence is TGTGCCAGCGGTGTGTTGGGAGGGGGTTCCTACGAGCAGTACTTC. Translated, it gives CASGVLGGGSYEQYF. The chain employs TRBV5-4 and TRBJ2-7; weak D call: TRBD2 (7 bases). Germline CDR1 and CDR2: SGHNT and YYREEE (reference sequence). Trimming left V 7 bases short and J 1 base short, with 18 bases between. The CDR3 is 15 amino acids.

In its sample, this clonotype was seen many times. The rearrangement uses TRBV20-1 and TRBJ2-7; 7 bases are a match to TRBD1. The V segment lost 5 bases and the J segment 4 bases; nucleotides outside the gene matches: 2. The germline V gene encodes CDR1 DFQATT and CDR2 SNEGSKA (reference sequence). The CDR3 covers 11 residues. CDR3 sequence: CSAGTDYEQYF. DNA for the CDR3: TGCAGTGCTGGGACAGATTACGAGCAGTACTTC.

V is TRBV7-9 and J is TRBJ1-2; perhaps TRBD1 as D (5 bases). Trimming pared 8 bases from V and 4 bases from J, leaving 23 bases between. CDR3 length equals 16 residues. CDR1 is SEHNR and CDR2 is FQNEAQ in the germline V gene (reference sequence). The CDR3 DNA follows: TGTGCCAGCTCCATTTTAGGGGAGGCAATAGGCTATGGCTACACCTTC. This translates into CASSILGEAIGYGYTF.

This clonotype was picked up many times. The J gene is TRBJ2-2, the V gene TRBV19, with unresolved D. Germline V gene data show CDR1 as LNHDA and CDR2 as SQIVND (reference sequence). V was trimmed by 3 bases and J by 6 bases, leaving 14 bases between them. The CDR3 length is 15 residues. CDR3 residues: CASSIQLRVAGELFF. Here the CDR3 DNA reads TGTGCCAGTAGTATTCAGTTAAGGGTAGCCGGGGAGCTGTTTTTT. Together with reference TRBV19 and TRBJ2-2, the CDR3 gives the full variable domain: DGGITQSPKYLFRKEGQNVTLSCEQNLNHDAMYWYRQDPGQGLRLIYYSQIVNDFQKGDIAEGYSVSREKKESFPLTVTSAQKNPTAFYLCASSIQLRVAGELFFGEGSRLTVL.

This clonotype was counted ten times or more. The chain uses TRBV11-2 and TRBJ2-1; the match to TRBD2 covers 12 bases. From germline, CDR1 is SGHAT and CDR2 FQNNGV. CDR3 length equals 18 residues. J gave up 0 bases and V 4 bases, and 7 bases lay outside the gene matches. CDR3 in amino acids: CASSWSLTSGSSYNEQFF. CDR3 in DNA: TGTGCCAGCAGCTGGAGTTTGACTAGCGGGAGCTCCTACAATGAGCAGTTCTTC.

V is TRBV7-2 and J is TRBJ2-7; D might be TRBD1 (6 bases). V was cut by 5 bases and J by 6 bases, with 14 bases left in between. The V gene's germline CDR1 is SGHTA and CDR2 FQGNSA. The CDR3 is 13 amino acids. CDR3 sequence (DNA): TGTGCCAGCAGCCCCGGGACAACCTTCGAGCAGTACTTC. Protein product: CASSPGTTFEQYF.

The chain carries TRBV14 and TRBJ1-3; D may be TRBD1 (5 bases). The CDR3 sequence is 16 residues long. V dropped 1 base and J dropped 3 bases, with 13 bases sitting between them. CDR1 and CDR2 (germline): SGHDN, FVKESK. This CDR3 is CASSQVAGVYGNTIYF. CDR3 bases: TGTGCCAGCAGCCAAGTCGCGGGGGTGTATGGAAACACCATATATTTT.

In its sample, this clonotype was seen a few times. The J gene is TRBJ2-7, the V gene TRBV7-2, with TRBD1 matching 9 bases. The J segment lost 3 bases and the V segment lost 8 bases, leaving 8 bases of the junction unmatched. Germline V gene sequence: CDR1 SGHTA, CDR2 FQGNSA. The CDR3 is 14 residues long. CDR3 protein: CASRPGQGFYEQYF. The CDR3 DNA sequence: TGTGCCAGCCGGCCCGGACAGGGGTTCTACGAGCAGTACTTC.

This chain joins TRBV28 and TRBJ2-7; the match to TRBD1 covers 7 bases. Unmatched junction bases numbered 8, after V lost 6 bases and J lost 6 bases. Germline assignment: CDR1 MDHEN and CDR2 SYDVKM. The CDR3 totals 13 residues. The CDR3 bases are TGTGCCAGCAGACGTTACAGGGGCCCCGAGCAGTACTTC. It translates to CASRRYRGPEQYF.

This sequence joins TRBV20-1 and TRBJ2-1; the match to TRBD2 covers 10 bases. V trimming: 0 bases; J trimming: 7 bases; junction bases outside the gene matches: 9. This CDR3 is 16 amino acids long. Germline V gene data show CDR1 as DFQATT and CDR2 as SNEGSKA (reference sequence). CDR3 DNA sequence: TGCAGTGCTAGAGATTGGTGGACTAGCGGTGAAAATGAGCAGTTCTTC. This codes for CSARDWWTSGENEQFF.

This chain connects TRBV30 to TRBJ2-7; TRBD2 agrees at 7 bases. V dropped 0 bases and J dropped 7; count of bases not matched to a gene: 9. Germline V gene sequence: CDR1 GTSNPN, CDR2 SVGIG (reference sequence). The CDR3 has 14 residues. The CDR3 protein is CAWSVAAGPGEQYF. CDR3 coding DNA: TGTGCCTGGAGTGTAGCAGCGGGGCCCGGGGAGCAGTACTTC.

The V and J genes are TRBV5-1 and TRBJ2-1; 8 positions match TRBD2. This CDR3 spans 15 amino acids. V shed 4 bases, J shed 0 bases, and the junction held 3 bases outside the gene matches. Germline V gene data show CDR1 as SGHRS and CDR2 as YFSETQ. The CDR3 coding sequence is TGCGCCAGCAGCCGGGGGGGGACCTCCTACAATGAGCAGTTCTTC. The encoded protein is CASSRGGTSYNEQFF.

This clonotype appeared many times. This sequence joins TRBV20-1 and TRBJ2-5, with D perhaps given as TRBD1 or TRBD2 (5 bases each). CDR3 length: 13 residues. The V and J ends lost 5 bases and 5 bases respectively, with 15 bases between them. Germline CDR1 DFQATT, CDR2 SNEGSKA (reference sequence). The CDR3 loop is CSAPRDPGETQYF. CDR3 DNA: TGCAGTGCTCCCCGGGACCCGGGGGAGACCCAGTACTTC.

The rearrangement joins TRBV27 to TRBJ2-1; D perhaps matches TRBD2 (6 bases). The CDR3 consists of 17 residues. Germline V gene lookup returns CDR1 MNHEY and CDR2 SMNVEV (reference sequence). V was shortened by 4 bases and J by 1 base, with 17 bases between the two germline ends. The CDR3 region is CASSSGLQSGSYNEQFF. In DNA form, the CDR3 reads TGTGCCAGCAGTTCGGGACTGCAATCAGGATCCTACAATGAGCAGTTCTTC.

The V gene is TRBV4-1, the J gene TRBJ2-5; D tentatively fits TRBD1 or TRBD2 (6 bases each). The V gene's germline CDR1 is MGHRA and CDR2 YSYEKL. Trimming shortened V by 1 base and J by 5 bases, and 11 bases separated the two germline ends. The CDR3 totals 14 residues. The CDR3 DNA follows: TGCGCCAGCAGCCAAGTGGGGGGCGGGGAGACCCAGTACTTC. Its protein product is CASSQVGGGETQYF.

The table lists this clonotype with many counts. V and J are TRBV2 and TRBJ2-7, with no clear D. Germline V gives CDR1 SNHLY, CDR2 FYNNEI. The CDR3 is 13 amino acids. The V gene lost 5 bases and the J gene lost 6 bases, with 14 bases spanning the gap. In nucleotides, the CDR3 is TGTGCCAGCAGTCCACACAAAACCGCCGAGCAGTACTTC. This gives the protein CASSPHKTAEQYF.

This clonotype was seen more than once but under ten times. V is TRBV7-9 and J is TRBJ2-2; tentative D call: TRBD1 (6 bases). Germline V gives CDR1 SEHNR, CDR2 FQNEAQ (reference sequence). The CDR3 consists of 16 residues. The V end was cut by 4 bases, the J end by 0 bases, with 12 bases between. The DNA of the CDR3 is TGTGCCAGCAGCTCTCCCGGGACACCGAACACCGGGGAGCTGTTTTTT. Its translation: CASSSPGTPNTGELFF.

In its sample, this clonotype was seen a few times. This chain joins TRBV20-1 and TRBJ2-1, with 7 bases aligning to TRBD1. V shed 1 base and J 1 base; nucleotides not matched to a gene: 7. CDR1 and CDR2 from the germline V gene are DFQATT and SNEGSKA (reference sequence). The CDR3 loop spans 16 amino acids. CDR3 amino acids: CSARVRQGRSYNEQFF. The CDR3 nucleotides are TGCAGTGCTAGAGTTAGACAGGGCCGGTCCTACAATGAGCAGTTCTTC.